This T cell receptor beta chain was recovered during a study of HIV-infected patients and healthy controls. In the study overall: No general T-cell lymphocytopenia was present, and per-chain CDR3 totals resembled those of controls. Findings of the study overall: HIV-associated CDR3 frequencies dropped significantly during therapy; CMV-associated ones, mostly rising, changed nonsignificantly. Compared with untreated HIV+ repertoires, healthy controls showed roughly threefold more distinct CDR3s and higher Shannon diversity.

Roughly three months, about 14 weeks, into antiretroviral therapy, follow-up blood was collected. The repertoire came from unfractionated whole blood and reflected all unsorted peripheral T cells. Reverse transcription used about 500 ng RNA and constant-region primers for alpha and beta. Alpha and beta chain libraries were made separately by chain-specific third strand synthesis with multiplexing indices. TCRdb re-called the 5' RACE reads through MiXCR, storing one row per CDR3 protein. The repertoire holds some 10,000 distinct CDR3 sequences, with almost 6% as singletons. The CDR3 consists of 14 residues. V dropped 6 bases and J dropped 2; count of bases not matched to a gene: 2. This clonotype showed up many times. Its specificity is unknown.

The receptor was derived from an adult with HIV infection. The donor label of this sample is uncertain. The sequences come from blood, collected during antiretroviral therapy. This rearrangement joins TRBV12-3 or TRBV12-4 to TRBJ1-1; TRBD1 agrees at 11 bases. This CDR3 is CASRGTGGNTEAFF. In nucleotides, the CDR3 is TGTGCCAGCAGGGGGACAGGGGGAAACACTGAAGCTTTCTTT.